This is a list of T cell receptor beta chains from one sample in a study of blood T cells in healthy people across ages. TCRdb redid the calling of the 5' RACE reads with MiXCR, one entry per CDR3 protein. The repertoire holds 850,000 to 1,100,000 distinct CDR3 sequences, 35% to 40% seen once, with under 15% in the top ten. Material: blood. These receptors all come from a man aged 18 to 29 in good health. The CDR3 runs from the conserved cysteine through the conserved F or W. Each record gives: V gene, D gene, J gene, clone size, CDR3 DNA, CDR3 protein. The D gene is left open where the match is weak. Expanded clones get a size class; other rows say once, few or many, or leave the size out.

v_gene: TRBV20-1; d_gene: NA; j_gene: TRBJ2-3; abundance: few; CDR3nt: TGCAGTGCTAGAGATGTTGGGAGCCCAGATACGCAGTATTTT; CDR3aa: CSARDVGSPDTQYF
v_gene: TRBV20-1; d_gene: NA; j_gene: TRBJ2-1; abundance: NA; CDR3nt: TGCAGTGCTGGCCCCACAGGGCGCGGTTCCTACAATGAGCAGTTCTTC; CDR3aa: CSAGPTGRGSYNEQFF
v_gene: TRBV27; d_gene: NA; j_gene: TRBJ1-2; abundance: NA; CDR3nt: TGTGCCAGCAGTTTATCGAGGGCAGTGGGCTACACCTTC; CDR3aa: CASSLSRAVGYTF
v_gene: TRBV7-9; d_gene: NA; j_gene: TRBJ1-2; abundance: NA; CDR3nt: TGTGCCAGCAGCCAAACCCGGGGGGTTCATAAGTATGGCTACACCTTC; CDR3aa: CASSQTRGVHKYGYTF
v_gene: TRBV4-3; d_gene: NA; j_gene: TRBJ2-3; abundance: NA; CDR3nt: TGCGCCAGCAGCCAAGAAAACAGGGAAGCAGATACGCAGTATTTT; CDR3aa: CASSQENREADTQYF
v_gene: TRBV6-6; d_gene: NA; j_gene: TRBJ2-4; abundance: NA; CDR3nt: TGTGCCAGCAGTCCACCCGGGATAGCCAAAAACATTCAGTACTTC; CDR3aa: CASSPPGIAKNIQYF
v_gene: TRBV10-3; d_gene: NA; j_gene: TRBJ2-7; abundance: NA; CDR3nt: TGTGCCTCCCGCGACGGCGGTACCTACGAGCAGTACTTC; CDR3aa: CASRDGGTYEQYF
v_gene: TRBV5-1; d_gene: NA; j_gene: TRBJ2-3; abundance: NA; CDR3nt: TGCGCCAGCAGCTTGGCCTTATCGGGCACAGATACGCAGTATTTT; CDR3aa: CASSLALSGTDTQYF
v_gene: TRBV20-1; d_gene: NA; j_gene: TRBJ2-4; abundance: NA; CDR3nt: TGCAGTGCCCTACGGCTTGGACTTTCCAAAAACATTCAGTACTTC; CDR3aa: CSALRLGLSKNIQYF
v_gene: TRBV7-9; d_gene: NA; j_gene: TRBJ1-1; abundance: NA; CDR3nt: TGTGCCAGCAGCTTAAGGGCGAAGGGCACTGAAGCTTTCTTT; CDR3aa: CASSLRAKGTEAFF
v_gene: TRBV7-9; d_gene: NA; j_gene: TRBJ2-7; abundance: NA; CDR3nt: TGTGCCAGCGAGGGACAAGGTTACAATGAGCAGTACTTC; CDR3aa: CASEGQGYNEQYF
v_gene: TRBV27; d_gene: NA; j_gene: TRBJ2-1; abundance: few; CDR3nt: TGTGCCAGCAGTCGCAACAGGTCTCCCTCCTACAATGAGCAGTTCTTC; CDR3aa: CASSRNRSPSYNEQFF
v_gene: TRBV6-2/TRBV6-3; d_gene: NA; j_gene: TRBJ2-3; abundance: NA; CDR3nt: TGTGCCAGCAGTTGGACCCCAGATACGCAGTATTTT; CDR3aa: CASSWTPDTQYF
v_gene: TRBV5-1; d_gene: TRBD1; j_gene: TRBJ2-1; abundance: many; CDR3nt: TGCGCCAGCAGCTTGGTGGTTGACAGGGGAAATGAGCAGTTCTTC; CDR3aa: CASSLVVDRGNEQFF
v_gene: TRBV6-2/TRBV6-3; d_gene: NA; j_gene: TRBJ2-5; abundance: NA; CDR3nt: TGTGCCAGCAGCCTGGACCAGGGGATTCAAGAGACCCAGTACTTC; CDR3aa: CASSLDQGIQETQYF
v_gene: TRBV7-2; d_gene: NA; j_gene: TRBJ1-4; abundance: once; CDR3nt: TGTGCCAGCAGATCCCATCCCGGAGGGGACGGCGAAAAACTGTTTTTT; CDR3aa: CASRSHPGGDGEKLFF
v_gene: TRBV29-1; d_gene: NA; j_gene: TRBJ1-2; abundance: few; CDR3nt: TGCAGCGTTCGTCGGGAGAACCCTAACTATGGCTACACCTTC; CDR3aa: CSVRRENPNYGYTF
v_gene: TRBV11-2; d_gene: TRBD1; j_gene: TRBJ1-4; abundance: few; CDR3nt: TGTGCCAGCAGTTATCCCGGGAGGCAGGGGGGTGAAAAACTGTTTTTT; CDR3aa: CASSYPGRQGGEKLFF
v_gene: TRBV20-1; d_gene: NA; j_gene: TRBJ1-1; abundance: NA; CDR3nt: TGCAGTGCTAAGGTCAGGAACACTGAAGCTTTCTTT; CDR3aa: CSAKVRNTEAFF
v_gene: TRBV25-1; d_gene: NA; j_gene: TRBJ1-5; abundance: once; CDR3nt: TGTGCCAGCAGTGAATCCGGGGCAGACAATCAGCCCCAGCATTTT; CDR3aa: CASSESGADNQPQHF
v_gene: TRBV28; d_gene: TRBD1; j_gene: TRBJ1-5; abundance: NA; CDR3nt: TGTGCCAGCACTATCGGGACAGGGGATAGCAATCAGCCCAAGCATTTT; CDR3aa: CASTIGTGDSNQPKHF
v_gene: TRBV9; d_gene: TRBD2; j_gene: TRBJ2-1; abundance: NA; CDR3nt: TGTGCCAGCAGCTCGCTGACTAGCGGGGGCCCTGAGCAGTTCTTC; CDR3aa: CASSSLTSGGPEQFF
v_gene: TRBV28; d_gene: TRBD1; j_gene: TRBJ1-1; abundance: NA; CDR3nt: TGTGCCAGCAGTGACAGGGCGGGCGCTGAAGCTTTCTTT; CDR3aa: CASSDRAGAEAFF
v_gene: TRBV5-1; d_gene: NA; j_gene: TRBJ1-1; abundance: NA; CDR3nt: TGCGCCAGCAGCTTGACGAACTCCCGAAAAGCTGGTGAAGCTTTCTTT; CDR3aa: CASSLTNSRKAGEAFF
v_gene: TRBV5-5; d_gene: NA; j_gene: TRBJ1-1; abundance: few; CDR3nt: TGTGCCAGCAGCTTGGAGGTGGCAGCGAACACTGAAGCTTTCTTT; CDR3aa: CASSLEVAANTEAFF